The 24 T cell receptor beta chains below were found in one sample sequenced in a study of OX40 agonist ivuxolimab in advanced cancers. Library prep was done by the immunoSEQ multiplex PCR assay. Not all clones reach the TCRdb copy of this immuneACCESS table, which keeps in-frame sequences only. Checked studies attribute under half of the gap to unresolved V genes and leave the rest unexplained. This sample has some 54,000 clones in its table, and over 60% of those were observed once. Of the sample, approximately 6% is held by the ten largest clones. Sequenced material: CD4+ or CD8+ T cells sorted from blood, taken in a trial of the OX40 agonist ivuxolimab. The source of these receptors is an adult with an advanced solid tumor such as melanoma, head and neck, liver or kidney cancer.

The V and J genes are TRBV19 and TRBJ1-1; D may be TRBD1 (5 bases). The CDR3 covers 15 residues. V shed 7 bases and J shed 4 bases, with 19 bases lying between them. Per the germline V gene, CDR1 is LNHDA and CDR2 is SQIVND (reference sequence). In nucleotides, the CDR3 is TGTGCCAGTAAATCCCAGGGAGTCGGGGTCACTGAAGCTTTCTTT. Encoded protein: CASKSQGVGVTEAFF.

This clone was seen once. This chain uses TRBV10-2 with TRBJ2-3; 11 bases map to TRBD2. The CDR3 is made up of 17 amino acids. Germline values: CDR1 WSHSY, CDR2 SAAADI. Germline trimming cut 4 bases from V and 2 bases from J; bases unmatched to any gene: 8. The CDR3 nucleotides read TGCGCCAGCAGTGGGTCCCGGACTAGCGGGTACACAGATACGCAGTATTTT. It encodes CASSGSRTSGYTDTQYF.

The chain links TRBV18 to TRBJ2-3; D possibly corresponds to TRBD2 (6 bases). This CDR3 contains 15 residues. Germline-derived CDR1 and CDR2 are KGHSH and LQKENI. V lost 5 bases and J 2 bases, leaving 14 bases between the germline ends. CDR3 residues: CASSSGLEYTDTQYF. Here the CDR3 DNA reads TGTGCCAGCTCATCGGGACTGGAATACACAGATACGCAGTATTTT. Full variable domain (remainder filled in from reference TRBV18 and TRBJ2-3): NAGVMQNPRHLVRRRGQEARLRCSPMKGHSHVYWYRQLPEEGLKFMVYLQKENIIDESGMPKERFSAEFPKEGPSILRIQQVVRGDSAAYFCASSSGLEYTDTQYFGPGTRLTVL.

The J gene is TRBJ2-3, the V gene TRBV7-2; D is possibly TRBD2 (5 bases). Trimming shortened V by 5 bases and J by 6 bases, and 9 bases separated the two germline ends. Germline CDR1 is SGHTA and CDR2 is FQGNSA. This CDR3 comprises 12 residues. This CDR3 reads CASSQRSDTQYF. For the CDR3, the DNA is TGTGCCAGCAGCCAGCGGTCCGATACGCAGTATTTT.

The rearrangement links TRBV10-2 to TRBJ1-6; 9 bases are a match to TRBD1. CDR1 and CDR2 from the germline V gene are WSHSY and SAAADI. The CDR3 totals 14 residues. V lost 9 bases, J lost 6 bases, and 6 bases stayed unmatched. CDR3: CASQQGARNSPLHF. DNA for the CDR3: TGCGCCAGTCAACAGGGGGCGCGTAATTCACCCCTCCACTTT.

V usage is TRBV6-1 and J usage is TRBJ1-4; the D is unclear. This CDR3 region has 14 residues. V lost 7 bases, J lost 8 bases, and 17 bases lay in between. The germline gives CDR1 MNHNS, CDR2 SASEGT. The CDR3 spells CASKLGIEEEKLFF. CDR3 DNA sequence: TGTGCCAGCAAATTGGGCATTGAGGAAGAAAAACTGTTTTTT.

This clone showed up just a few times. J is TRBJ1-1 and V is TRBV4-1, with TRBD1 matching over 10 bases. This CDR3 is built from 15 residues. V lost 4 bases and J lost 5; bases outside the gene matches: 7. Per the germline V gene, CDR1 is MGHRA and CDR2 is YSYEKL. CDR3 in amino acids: CASSLQTGGATEAFF. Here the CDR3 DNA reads TGCGCCAGCAGCCTGCAGACAGGGGGCGCGACTGAAGCTTTCTTT.

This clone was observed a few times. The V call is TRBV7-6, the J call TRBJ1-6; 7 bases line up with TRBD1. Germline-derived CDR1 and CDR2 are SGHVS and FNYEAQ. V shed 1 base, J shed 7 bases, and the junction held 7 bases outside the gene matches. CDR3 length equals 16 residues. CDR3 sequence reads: CASSLGTGVVNSPLHF. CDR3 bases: TGTGCCAGCAGCTTAGGAACAGGGGTCGTCAATTCACCCCTCCACTTT.

The CDR3 is CATKMMGNTDTQYF. The CDR3 DNA is TGTGCCACAAAGATGATGGGTAACACAGATACGCAGTATTTT. This rearrangement joins TRBV2 to TRBJ2-3; D is ambiguous. Germline V gene data show CDR1 as SNHLY and CDR2 as FYNNEI. V shed 10 bases and J shed 2 bases, with 16 bases lying between them. This CDR3 is 14 amino acids long.

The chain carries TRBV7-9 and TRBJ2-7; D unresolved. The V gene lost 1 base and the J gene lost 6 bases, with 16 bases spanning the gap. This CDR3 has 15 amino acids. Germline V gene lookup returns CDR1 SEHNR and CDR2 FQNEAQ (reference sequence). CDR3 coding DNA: TGTGCCAGCAGCTTAGTCAGCGTCAGCTCTCCCGAGCAGTACTTC. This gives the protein CASSLVSVSSPEQYF.

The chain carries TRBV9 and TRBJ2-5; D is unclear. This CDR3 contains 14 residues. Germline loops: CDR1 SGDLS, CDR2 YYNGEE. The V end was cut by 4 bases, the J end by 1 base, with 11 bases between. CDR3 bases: TGTGCCAGCAGCCCCCGGCCAGGCCAAGAGACCCAGTACTTC. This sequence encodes CASSPRPGQETQYF.

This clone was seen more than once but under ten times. The DNA for the CDR3 is TGTGCCAGCAGACTCGGACTAGGAAAAGATACGCAGTATTTT. It codes for CASRLGLGKDTQYF. The V and J genes are TRBV6-5 and TRBJ2-3; TRBD2 matches 7 bases. Germline CDR1 reads MNHEY; CDR2 reads SVGAGI. J lost 5 bases, V lost 6 bases, and 8 bases had no gene match. The CDR3 runs 14 residues.

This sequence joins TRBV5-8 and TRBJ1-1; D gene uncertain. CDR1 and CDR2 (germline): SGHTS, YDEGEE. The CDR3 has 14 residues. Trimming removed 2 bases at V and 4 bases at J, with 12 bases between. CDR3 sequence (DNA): TGTGCCAGCAGCTTTGGCTCCTGGGGCACTGAAGCTTTCTTT. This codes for CASSFGSWGTEAFF.

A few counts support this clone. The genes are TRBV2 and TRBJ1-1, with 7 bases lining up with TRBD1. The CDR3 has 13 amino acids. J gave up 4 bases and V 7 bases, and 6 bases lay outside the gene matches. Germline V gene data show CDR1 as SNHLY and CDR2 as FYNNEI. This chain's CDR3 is CASTTGAGTEAFF. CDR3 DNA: TGTGCCAGCACCACAGGGGCGGGCACTGAAGCTTTCTTT.

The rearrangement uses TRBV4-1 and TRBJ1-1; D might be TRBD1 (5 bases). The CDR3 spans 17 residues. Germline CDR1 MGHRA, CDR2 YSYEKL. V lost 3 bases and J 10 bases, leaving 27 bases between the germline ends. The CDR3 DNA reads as TGCGCCAGCAGCCACGCGGTAGGCAGGGCCATCTTTTCTGGAGCTTTCTTT. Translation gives CASSHAVGRAIFSGAFF.

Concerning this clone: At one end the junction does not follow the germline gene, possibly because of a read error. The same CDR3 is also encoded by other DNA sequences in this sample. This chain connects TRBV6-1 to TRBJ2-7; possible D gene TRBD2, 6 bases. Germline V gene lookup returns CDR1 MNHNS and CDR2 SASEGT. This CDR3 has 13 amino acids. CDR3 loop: CASSDGTGGEQYF. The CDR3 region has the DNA TGCGCCAGCAGTGATGGGACTGGTGGCGAGCAGTACTTC.

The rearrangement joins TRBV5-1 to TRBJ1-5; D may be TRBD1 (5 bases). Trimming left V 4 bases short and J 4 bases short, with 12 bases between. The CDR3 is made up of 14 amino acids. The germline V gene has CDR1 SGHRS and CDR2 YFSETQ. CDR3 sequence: CASSPSGGNQPQHF. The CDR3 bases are TGCGCCAGCAGCCCGTCCGGGGGAAATCAGCCCCAGCATTTT.

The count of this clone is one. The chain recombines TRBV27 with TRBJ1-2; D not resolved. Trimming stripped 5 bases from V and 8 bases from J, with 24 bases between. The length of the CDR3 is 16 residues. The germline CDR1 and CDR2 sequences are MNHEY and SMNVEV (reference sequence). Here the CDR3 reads CASSPRVSAFFDGYTF. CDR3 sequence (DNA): TGTGCCAGCAGTCCACGGGTCAGTGCCTTTTTTGACGGCTACACCTTC.

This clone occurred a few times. CDR3 bases: TGTGCCTGGACCCAGCGCAATGAGCAGTTCTTC. Residues: CAWTQRNEQFF. The chain employs TRBV30 and TRBJ2-1; D remains ambiguous. V was shortened by 4 bases and J by 6 bases, with 7 bases between the two germline ends. Germline V lookup: CDR1 GTSNPN, CDR2 SVGIG (reference sequence). This CDR3 region has 11 residues.

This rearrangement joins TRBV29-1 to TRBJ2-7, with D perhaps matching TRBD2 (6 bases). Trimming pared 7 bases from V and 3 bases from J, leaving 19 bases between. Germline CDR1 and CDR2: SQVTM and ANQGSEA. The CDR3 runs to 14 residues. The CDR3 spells CSARSGTGIYEQYF. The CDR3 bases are TGCAGCGCCCGGAGTGGGACTGGGATCTACGAGCAGTACTTC.

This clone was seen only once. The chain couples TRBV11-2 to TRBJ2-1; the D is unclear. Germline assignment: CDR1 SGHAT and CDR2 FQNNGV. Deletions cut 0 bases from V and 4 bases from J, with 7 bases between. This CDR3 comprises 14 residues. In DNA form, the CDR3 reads TGTGCCAGCAGCTTAGATCGTGGGTACAATGAGCAGTTCTTC. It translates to CASSLDRGYNEQFF.

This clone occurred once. The CDR3 sequence: CAISGTGGMNEQFF. The CDR3 DNA reads TGTGCCATCAGTGGCACAGGGGGAATGAATGAGCAGTTCTTC. This chain uses TRBV10-3 with TRBJ2-1, with 8 bases identical to TRBD1. CDR1 is ENHRY, CDR2 SYGVKD, per germline. This CDR3 contains 14 residues. J gave up 7 bases and V 4 bases, and 6 bases lay outside the gene matches.

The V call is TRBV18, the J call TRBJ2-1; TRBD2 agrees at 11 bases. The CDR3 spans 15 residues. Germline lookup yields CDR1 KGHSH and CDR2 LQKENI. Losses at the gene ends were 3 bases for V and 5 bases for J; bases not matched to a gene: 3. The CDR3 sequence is CASSPTSGKHNEQFF. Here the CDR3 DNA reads TGTGCCAGCTCACCGACTAGCGGGAAGCACAATGAGCAGTTCTTC.

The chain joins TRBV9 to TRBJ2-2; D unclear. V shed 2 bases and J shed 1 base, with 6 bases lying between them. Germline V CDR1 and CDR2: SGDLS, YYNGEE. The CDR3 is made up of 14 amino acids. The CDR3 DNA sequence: TGTGCCAGCAGCGTCACAGTGAACACCGGGGAGCTGTTTTTT. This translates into CASSVTVNTGELFF.